The 17 T cell receptor beta chains presented below share a single source sample, sequenced in a study of blood T cell repertoires in COVID-19. Only in-frame clones appear in the TCRdb table, and some are missing; sequencing was by immunoSEQ multiplex PCR. The sample has 65,000 to 100,000 clones, under 90% seen once. The sequenced sample was peripheral blood. Source of these receptors: a human donor in a cohort sampled during active COVID-19.

This chain connects TRBV15 to TRBJ2-5; perhaps TRBD1 as D (6 bases). Germline V gene sequence: CDR1 LNHNV, CDR2 YYDKDF (reference sequence). This CDR3 region has 14 residues. V was clipped by 0 bases and J by 5 bases, with 10 bases between them. This chain's CDR3 is CATSRDQGPETQYF. CDR3 sequence (DNA): TGTGCCACCAGCAGAGATCAGGGGCCGGAGACCCAGTACTTC.

The J gene is TRBJ1-4, the V gene TRBV5-1; D call uncertain. V was trimmed by 0 bases and J by 0 bases, leaving 6 bases between them. This CDR3 region has 15 residues. CDR1 and CDR2 from the germline V gene are SGHRS and YFSETQ. DNA of the CDR3: TGCGCCAGCAGCTTGGCCGGGGCAACTAATGAAAAACTGTTTTTT. It specifies CASSLAGATNEKLFF.

The gene calls are TRBV6-1 and TRBJ2-5; D is undetermined. Germline V gene sequence: CDR1 MNHNS, CDR2 SASEGT. The V gene lost 4 bases and the J gene lost 1 base, with 7 bases spanning the gap. There are 13 residues in the CDR3. CDR3 region: CASSVQIQETQYF. The DNA for the CDR3 is TGTGCCAGCAGTGTTCAGATCCAAGAGACCCAGTACTTC.

The chain has TRBV9 and TRBJ1-1, with D perhaps matching TRBD1 (6 bases). V lost 0 bases and J lost 0, with 15 bases in between. This CDR3 has 17 amino acids. Germline loops: CDR1 SGDLS, CDR2 YYNGEE. The DNA for the CDR3 is TGTGCCAGCAGCGTAGGTAGACAGGTAACCATGAACACTGAAGCTTTCTTT. Amino acids: CASSVGRQVTMNTEAFF.

The CDR3 nucleotides read TGTGCCACCAGCAGAGGCGGGGAAAGGGGGGGTCAGCCCCAGCATTTT. It specifies CATSRGGERGGQPQHF. The chain uses TRBV15 and TRBJ1-5; tentative D call: TRBD1 (6 bases). The CDR3 extends over 16 amino acids. Deletions cut 1 base from V and 6 bases from J, with 16 bases between. Germline assignment: CDR1 LNHNV and CDR2 YYDKDF (reference sequence).

V is TRBV7-9 and J is TRBJ2-4; D gene unclear. The CDR3 sequence is 14 residues long. The germline V gene encodes CDR1 SEHNR and CDR2 FQNEAQ (reference sequence). Trimming removed 6 bases from V and 0 bases from J, with 9 bases in between. This CDR3 reads CASRPTVAKNIQYF. The CDR3 coding sequence is TGTGCCAGCAGACCTACAGTAGCCAAAAACATTCAGTACTTC.

CDR3 bases: TGTGCCAGCAGCTGGGGACTAGCGGGGGCCCACAATGAGCAGTTCTTC. The encoded protein is CASSWGLAGAHNEQFF. V is TRBV7-8 and J is TRBJ2-1; 14 bases are shared with TRBD2. CDR1 is SGHVS, CDR2 FQNEAQ, per germline. V shed 4 bases and J 5 bases; nucleotides not matched to a gene: 4. There are 16 residues in the CDR3.

With regard to this clone: A read error may produce the germline difference seen at one junction end. The chain joins TRBV27 to TRBJ2-1, with TRBD1 matching over 7 bases. Germline CDR1 and CDR2: MNHEY and SMNVEV (reference sequence). This CDR3 region has 14 residues. This CDR3 is CASGFLQGYNEQFF. The CDR3 nucleotides are TGTGCCAGCGGTTTTTTACAGGGGTACAATGAGCAGTTCTTC.

The chain uses TRBV5-6 and TRBJ2-1; D unclear. There are 16 residues in the CDR3. The V gene lost 0 bases and the J gene lost 0 bases, with 10 bases spanning the gap. CDR1 is SGHDT, CDR2 YYEEEE, per germline. As DNA, the CDR3 is TGTGCCAGCAGCTTGGCTATCAAGAGCTCCTACAATGAGCAGTTCTTC. Translating gives CASSLAIKSSYNEQFF.

CDR3 residues: CAAGSGASYNEQFF. CDR3 DNA: TGTGCCGCGGGTAGCGGGGCCTCCTACAATGAGCAGTTCTTC. The V gene is TRBV6-5, the J gene TRBJ2-1, with 8 bases that match TRBD2. The CDR3 totals 14 residues. Germline V CDR1 and CDR2: MNHEY, SVGAGI. V shed 11 bases, J shed 0 bases, and the junction held 6 bases outside the gene matches.

The genes are TRBV7-9 and TRBJ1-1; TRBD1 aligns across 7 bases. The V and J ends lost 5 bases and 6 bases, in that order; junction bases with no gene match: 6. CDR3 length equals 13 residues. The V gene's germline CDR1 is SEHNR and CDR2 FQNEAQ (reference sequence). In DNA, the CDR3 is TGTGCCAGCAGCGCCGACAGGGAAGCTGAAGCTTTCTTT. It specifies CASSADREAEAFF.

The rearrangement joins TRBV28 to TRBJ2-3; 16 nucleotides align to TRBD2. V lost 3 bases to trimming and J lost 4 bases; unmatched junction nucleotides: 10. This CDR3 comprises 19 residues. The V gene's germline CDR1 is MDHEN and CDR2 SYDVKM. CDR3 region: CASSFFHQGTSGGADTQYF. The CDR3 nucleotides are TGTGCCAGCAGTTTTTTCCATCAAGGGACTAGCGGGGGGGCAGATACGCAGTATTTT. The complete variable domain, with remaining parts taken from reference TRBV28 and TRBJ2-3, reads DVKVTQSSRYLVKRTGEKVFLECVQDMDHENMFWYRQDPGLGLRLIYFSYDVKMKEKGDIPEGYSVSREKKERFSLILESASTNQTSMYLCASSFFHQGTSGGADTQYFGPGTRLTVL.

The genes are TRBV7-3 and TRBJ2-1; 12 bases align to TRBD2. The CDR3 is 17 amino acids. Per the germline V gene, CDR1 is SGHTA and CDR2 is FQGTGA. Losses at the gene ends were 0 bases for V and 7 bases for J; bases not matched to a gene: 7. In DNA, the CDR3 is TGTGCCAGCAGCTTAACTCGTTCTAGCGGGGGGGCGAATGAGCAGTTCTTC. This sequence encodes CASSLTRSSGGANEQFF.

This clone was counted once. The J gene is TRBJ1-5, the V gene TRBV4-1; D perhaps matches TRBD1 (5 bases). This CDR3 comprises 17 residues. With 1 base removed from V and 7 bases from J, the gap between germline ends came to 20 bases. Germline CDR1 is MGHRA and CDR2 is YSYEKL. The CDR3 sequence: CASSQGSGVPVGQPQHF. DNA of the CDR3: TGCGCCAGCAGCCAAGGTTCGGGGGTCCCGGTCGGGCAGCCCCAGCATTTT.

This clone was picked up many times. CDR3 DNA sequence: TGTGCCAGCAGTCAAACAGGTCTCCTTTATGGCTACACCTTC. Residues: CASSQTGLLYGYTF. V is TRBV2 and J is TRBJ1-2; possible D gene TRBD1, 5 bases. V was cut by 5 bases and J by 5 bases, with 15 bases left in between. The CDR3 extends over 14 amino acids. From germline, CDR1 is SNHLY and CDR2 FYNNEI.

The chain recombines TRBV6-6 with TRBJ2-1, with 15 bases matching TRBD2. Unmatched junction bases numbered 16, after V lost 6 bases and J lost 7 bases. CDR1 and CDR2 from the germline V gene are MNHNY and SVGAGI (reference sequence). The CDR3 sequence is 19 residues long. CDR3 in DNA: TGTGCCAGCAGCCGAGGGTGGACTAGCGGGGGGGCCGCGAGAAATGAGCAGTTCTTC. Translating it yields CASSRGWTSGGAARNEQFF.

This clone appeared once. The chain links TRBV5-5 to TRBJ1-2; D is unclear. Trimming took off 1 base at V and 3 bases at J, with 13 bases between the two ends. The CDR3 totals 15 residues. CDR1 and CDR2 from the germline V gene are SGHKS and YYEKEE (reference sequence). In nucleotides, the CDR3 is TGTGCCAGCAGCTTGACCGCACAGCCGTACTATGGCTACACCTTC. It specifies CASSLTAQPYYGYTF.